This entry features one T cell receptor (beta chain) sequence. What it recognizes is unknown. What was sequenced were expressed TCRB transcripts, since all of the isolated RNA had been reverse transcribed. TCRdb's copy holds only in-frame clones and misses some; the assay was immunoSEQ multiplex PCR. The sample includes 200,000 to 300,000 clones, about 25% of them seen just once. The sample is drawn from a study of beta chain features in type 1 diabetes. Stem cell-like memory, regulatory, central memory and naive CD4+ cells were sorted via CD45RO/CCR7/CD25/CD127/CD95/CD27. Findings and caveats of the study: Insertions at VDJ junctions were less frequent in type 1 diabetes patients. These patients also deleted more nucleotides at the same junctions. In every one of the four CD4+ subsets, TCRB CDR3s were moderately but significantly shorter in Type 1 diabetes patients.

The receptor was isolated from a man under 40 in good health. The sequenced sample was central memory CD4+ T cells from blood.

As DNA, the CDR3 is TGTGCCAGCAATGTGAACACTGAAGCTTTCTTT. Translating gives CASNVNTEAFF. The chain couples TRBV6-1 to TRBJ1-1, with D uncertain. Germline V CDR1 and CDR2: MNHNS, SASEGT. The CDR3 has 11 amino acids. Trimming removed 7 bases at V and 0 bases at J, with 3 bases between.